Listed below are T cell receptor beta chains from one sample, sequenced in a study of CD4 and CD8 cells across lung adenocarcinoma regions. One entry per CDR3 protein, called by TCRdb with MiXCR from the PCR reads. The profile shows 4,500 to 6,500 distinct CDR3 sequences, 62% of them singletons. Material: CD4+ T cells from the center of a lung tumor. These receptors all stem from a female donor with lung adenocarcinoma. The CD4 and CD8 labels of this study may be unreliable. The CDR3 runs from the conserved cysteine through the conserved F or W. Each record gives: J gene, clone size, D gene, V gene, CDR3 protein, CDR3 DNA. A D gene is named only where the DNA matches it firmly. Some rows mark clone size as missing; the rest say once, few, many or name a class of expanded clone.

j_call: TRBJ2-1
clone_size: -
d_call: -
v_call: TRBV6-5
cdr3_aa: CASSYGGSLSYNEQFF
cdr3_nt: TGTGCCAGCAGTTATGGCGGCAGCTTGTCGTACAATGAGCAGTTCTTC

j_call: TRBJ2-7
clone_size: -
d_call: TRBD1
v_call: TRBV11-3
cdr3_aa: CASSLVGTGEYEQYF
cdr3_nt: TGTGCCAGCAGCTTAGTGGGGACAGGGGAATACGAGCAGTACTTC

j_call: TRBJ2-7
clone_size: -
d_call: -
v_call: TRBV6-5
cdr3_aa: CASSYSPGPYEQYF
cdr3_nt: TGTGCCAGCAGTTACTCTCCAGGGCCCTACGAGCAGTACTTC

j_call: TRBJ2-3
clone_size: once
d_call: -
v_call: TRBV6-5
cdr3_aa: CASSWLGDTQYF
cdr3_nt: TGTGCCAGCAGTTGGCTAGGGGATACGCAGTATTTT

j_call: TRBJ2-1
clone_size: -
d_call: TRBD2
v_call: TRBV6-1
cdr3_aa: CASSGWEGGSTDAQFF
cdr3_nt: TGTGCCAGCAGTGGTTGGGAGGGTGGTTCCACAGATGCGCAGTTCTTC

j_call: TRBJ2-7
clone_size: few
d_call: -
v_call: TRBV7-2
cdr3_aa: CASSLGTVLAYEQYF
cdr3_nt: TGTGCCAGCAGCTTAGGCACAGTTCTAGCCTACGAGCAGTACTTC

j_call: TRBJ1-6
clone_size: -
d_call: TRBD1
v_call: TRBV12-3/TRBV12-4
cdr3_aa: CASSLRAGTGSSPLHF
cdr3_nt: TGTGCCAGCAGTTTAAGAGCCGGGACAGGGTCTTCACCCCTCCACTTT

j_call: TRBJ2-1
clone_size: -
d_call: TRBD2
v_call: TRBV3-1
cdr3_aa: CASSPGTSGYNEQFF
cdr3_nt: TGTGCCAGCAGCCCCGGGACTAGCGGTTACAATGAGCAGTTCTTC

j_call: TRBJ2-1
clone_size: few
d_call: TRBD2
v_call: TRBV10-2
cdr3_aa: CASSDEGRGEYF
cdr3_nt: TGCGCCAGCAGTGACGAGGGGAGGGGAGAGTACTTC

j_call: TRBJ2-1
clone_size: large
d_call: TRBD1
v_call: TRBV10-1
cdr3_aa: CASSDFGQGKNNEQFF
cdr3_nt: TGCGCCAGCAGTGATTTCGGACAGGGGAAGAACAATGAGCAGTTCTTC

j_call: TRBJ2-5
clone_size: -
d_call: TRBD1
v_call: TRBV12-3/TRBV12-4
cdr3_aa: CASSLGQGAKETQYF
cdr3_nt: TGTGCCAGCAGCCTCGGACAGGGGGCTAAAGAGACCCAGTACTTC

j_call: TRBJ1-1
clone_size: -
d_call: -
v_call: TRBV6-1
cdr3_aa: CASSESNTEAFF
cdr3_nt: TGTGCCAGCTCCGAATCGAACACTGAAGCTTTCTTT

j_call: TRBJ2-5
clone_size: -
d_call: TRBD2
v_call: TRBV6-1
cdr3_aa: CASSEASPWEGVLENEQYF
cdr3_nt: TGTGCCAGCAGTGAAGCGTCTCCTTGGGAGGGAGTTCTGGAGAATGAGCAGTACTTC

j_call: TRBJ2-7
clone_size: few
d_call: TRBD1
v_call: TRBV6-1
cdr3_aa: CASKTGTENEQYF
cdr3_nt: TGTGCCAGTAAGACCGGGACAGAGAACGAGCAGTACTTC

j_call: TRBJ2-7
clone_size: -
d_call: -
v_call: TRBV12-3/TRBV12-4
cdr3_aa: CASTEDSSYEQYF
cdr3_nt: TGTGCCAGCACCGAGGACAGTTCCTACGAGCAGTACTTC

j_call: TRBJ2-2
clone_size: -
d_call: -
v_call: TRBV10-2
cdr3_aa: CASSDPAPRNSGELFF
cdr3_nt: TGCGCCAGCAGTGACCCTGCTCCTAGAAATAGCGGGGAGCTGTTTTTT

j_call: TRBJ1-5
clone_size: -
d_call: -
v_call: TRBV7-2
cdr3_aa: CASSSGLGNQPQHF
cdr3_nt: TGTGCCAGCAGTTCTGGTCTGGGCAATCAGCCCCAGCATTTT

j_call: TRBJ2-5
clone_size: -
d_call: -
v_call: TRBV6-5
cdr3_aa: CASSYSNSLTAQETQYF
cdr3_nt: TGTGCCAGCAGTTACTCGAATAGCCTTACAGCCCAAGAGACCCAGTACTTC

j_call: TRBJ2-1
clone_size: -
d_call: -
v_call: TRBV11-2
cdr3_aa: CASSFGEMNEQFF
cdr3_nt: TGTGCCAGCAGCTTTGGCGAAATGAATGAGCAGTTCTTC

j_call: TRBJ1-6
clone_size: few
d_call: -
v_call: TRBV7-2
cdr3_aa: CASSFFNGPNSPLHF
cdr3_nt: TGTGCCAGCAGCTTCTTCAACGGACCAAATTCACCCCTCCACTTT

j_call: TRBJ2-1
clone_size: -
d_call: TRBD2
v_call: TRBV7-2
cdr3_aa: CASSLGSGAYDEQFF
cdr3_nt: TGTGCCAGCAGCTTAGGTAGCGGGGCCTACGATGAGCAGTTTTTT

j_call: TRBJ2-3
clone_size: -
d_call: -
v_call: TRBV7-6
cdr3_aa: CASSFRVTDTQYF
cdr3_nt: TGTGCCAGCAGTTTCCGGGTCACAGATACGCAGTATTTT

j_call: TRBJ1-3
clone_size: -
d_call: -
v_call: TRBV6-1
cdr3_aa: CASSEDRGNTIYF
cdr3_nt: TGTGCCAGCAGTGAAGACAGAGGAAACACCATATATTTT

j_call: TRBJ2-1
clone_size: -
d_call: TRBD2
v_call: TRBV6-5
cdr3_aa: CASSYHQTGTNRAEQFF
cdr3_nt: TGTGCCAGCAGTTACCACCAAACCGGGACTAACCGCGCGGAGCAGTTTTTC

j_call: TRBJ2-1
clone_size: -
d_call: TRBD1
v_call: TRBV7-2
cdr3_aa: CARGSGTGFMGEQFF
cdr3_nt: TGTGCCAGGGGCTCGGGGACAGGGTTTATGGGGGAGCAGTTCTTC

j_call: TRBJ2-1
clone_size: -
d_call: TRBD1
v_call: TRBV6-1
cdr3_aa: CASRVEQGSTNEQFF
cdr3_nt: TGTGCCAGCAGGGTCGAACAGGGGAGCACCAATGAGCAGTTCTTT